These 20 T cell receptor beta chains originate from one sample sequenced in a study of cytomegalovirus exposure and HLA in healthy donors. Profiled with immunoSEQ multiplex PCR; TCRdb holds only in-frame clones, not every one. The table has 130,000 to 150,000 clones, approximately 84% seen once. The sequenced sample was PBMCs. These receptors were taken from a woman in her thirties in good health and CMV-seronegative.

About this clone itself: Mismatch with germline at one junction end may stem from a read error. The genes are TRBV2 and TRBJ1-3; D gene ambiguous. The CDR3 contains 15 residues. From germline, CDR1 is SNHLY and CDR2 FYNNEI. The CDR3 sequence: CASSEDGISGNTIYF. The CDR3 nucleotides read TGTGCCAGCAGCGAAGACGGTATCTCAGGAAACACCATATATTTT. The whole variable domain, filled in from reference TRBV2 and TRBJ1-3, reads EPEVTQTPSHQVTQMGQEVILRCVPISNHLYFYWYRQILGQKVEFLVSFYNNEISEKSEIFDDQFSVERPDGSNFTLKIRSTKLEDSAMYFCASSEDGISGNTIYFGEGSWLTVV.

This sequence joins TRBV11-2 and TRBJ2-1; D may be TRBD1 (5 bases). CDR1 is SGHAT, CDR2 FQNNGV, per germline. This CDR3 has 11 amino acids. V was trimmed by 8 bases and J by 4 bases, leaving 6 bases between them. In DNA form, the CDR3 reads TGTGCCAGCCGACAGTACAATGAGCAGTTCTTC. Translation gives CASRQYNEQFF.

CDR3 DNA sequence: TGCACCAGGCAACCGGGACTAGCGGGGTTTGGGGGAGAGACCCAGTACTTC. It is translated as CTRQPGLAGFGGETQYF. The V call is TRBV1, the J call TRBJ2-5; TRBD2, the table's D call, lacks a check against the DNA. TRBV1 is a listed pseudogene. CDR3 length: 17 residues.

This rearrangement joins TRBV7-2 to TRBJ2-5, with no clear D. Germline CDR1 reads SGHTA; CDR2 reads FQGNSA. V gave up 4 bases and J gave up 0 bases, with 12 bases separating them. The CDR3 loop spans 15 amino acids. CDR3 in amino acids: CASSSGPAYQETQYF. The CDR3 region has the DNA TGTGCCAGCAGCTCCGGCCCAGCGTACCAAGAGACCCAGTACTTC.

As DNA, the CDR3 is TGTGCCAGCAGCTTGTTAGGGACAGGCAACACCTACGAGCAGTACTTC. Amino acids: CASSLLGTGNTYEQYF. The genes are TRBV5-5 and TRBJ2-7, with 8 bases fitting TRBD1. Germline values: CDR1 SGHKS, CDR2 YYEKEE (reference sequence). The CDR3 loop spans 16 amino acids. The V gene end was trimmed by 1 base and the J gene end by 2 bases; junction bases not matched to a gene: 8.

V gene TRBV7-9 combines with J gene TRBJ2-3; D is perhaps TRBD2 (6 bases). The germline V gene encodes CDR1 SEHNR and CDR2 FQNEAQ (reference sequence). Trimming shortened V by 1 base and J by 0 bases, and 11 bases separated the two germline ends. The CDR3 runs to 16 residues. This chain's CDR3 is CASSLDGGVSTDTQYF. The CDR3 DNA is TGTGCCAGCAGCTTAGACGGAGGGGTGAGCACAGATACGCAGTATTTT.

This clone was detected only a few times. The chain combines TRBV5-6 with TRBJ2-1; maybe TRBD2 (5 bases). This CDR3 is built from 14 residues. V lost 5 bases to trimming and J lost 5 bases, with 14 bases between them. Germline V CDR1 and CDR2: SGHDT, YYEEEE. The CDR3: CASRLGWSNNEQFF. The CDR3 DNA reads TGTGCCAGCAGACTAGGCTGGTCTAACAATGAGCAGTTCTTC. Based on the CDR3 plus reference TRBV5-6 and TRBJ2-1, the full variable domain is DAGVTQSPTHLIKTRGQQVTLRCSPKSGHDTVSWYQQALGQGPQFIFQYYEEEERQRGNFPDRFSGHQFPNYSSELNVNALLLGDSALYLCASRLGWSNNEQFFGPGTRLTVL.

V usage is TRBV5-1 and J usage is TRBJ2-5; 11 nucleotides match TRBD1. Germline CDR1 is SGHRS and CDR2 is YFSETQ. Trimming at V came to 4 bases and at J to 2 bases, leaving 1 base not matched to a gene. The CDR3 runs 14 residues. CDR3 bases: TGCGCCAGCAGCGGGACAGGGGGTCAAGAGACCCAGTACTTC. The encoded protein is CASSGTGGQETQYF.

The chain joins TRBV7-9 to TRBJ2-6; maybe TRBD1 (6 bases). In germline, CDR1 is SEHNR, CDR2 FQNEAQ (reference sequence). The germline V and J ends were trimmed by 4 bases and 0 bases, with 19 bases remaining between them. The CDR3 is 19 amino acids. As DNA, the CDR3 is TGTGCCAGCAGCTACCTTACCGGGACACAGTCCTCTGGGGCCAACGTCCTGACTTTC. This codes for CASSYLTGTQSSGANVLTF.

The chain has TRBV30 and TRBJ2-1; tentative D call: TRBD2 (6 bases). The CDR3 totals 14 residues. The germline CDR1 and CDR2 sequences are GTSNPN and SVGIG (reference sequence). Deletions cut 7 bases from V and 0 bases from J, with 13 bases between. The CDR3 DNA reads TGTGCCTCGTATCTCGGGAGCTCCTACAATGAGCAGTTCTTC. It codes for CASYLGSSYNEQFF. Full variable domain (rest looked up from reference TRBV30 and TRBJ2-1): SQTIHQWPATLVQPVGSPLSLECTVEGTSNPNLYWYRQAAGRGLQLLFYSVGIGQISSEVPQNLSASRPQDRQFILSSKKLLLSDSGFYLCASYLGSSYNEQFFGPGTRLTVL.

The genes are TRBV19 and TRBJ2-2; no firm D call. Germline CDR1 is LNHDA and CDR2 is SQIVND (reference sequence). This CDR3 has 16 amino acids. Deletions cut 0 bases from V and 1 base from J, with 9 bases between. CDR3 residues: CASSIDGRRNTGELFF. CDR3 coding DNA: TGTGCCAGTAGTATAGATGGCCGAAGGAACACCGGGGAGCTGTTTTTT.

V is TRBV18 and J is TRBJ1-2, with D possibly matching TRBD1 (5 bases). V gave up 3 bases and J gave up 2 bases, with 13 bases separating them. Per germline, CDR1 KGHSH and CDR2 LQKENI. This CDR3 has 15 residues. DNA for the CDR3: TGTGCCAGCTCACCTGTTTTCCAGGGAAACTATGGCTACACCTTC. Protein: CASSPVFQGNYGYTF. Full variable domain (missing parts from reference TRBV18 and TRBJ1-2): NAGVMQNPRHLVRRRGQEARLRCSPMKGHSHVYWYRQLPEEGLKFMVYLQKENIIDESGMPKERFSAEFPKEGPSILRIQQVVRGDSAAYFCASSPVFQGNYGYTFGSGTRLTVV.

The CDR3 DNA reads TGCGCCAGCAGCCCAAACCGAGACCTTGGAGGCCCTACCTACGAGCAGTACTTC. Protein sequence: CASSPNRDLGGPTYEQYF. The chain has TRBV5-1 and TRBJ2-7; D may be TRBD2 (5 bases). The CDR3 consists of 18 residues. V lost 4 bases and J 2 bases, leaving 25 bases between the germline ends. The germline CDR1 and CDR2 sequences are SGHRS and YFSETQ.

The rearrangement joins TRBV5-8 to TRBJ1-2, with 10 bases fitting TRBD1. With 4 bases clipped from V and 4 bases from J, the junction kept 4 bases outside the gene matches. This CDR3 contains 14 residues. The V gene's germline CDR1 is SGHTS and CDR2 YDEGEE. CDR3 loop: CASSTGTGVYGYTF. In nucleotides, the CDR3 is TGTGCCAGCAGCACCGGGACAGGGGTCTATGGCTACACCTTC.

Written as DNA, the CDR3 is TGTGCCAGCAGCTCGGGGTCGGAGCACACTGAAGCTTTCTTT. Encoded protein: CASSSGSEHTEAFF. The gene calls are TRBV7-8 and TRBJ1-1; D uncertain. The CDR3 contains 14 residues. V lost 4 bases and J lost 3, with 12 bases in between. Germline CDR1 is SGHVS and CDR2 is FQNEAQ.

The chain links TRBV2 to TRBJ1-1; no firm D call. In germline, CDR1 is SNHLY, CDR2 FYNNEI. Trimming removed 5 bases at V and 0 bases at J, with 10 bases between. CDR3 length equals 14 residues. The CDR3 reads CASSISVMNTEAFF. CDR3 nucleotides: TGTGCCAGCAGTATTTCTGTAATGAACACTGAAGCTTTCTTT.

The CDR3 region has the DNA TGTGCCAGCAGCCGTCTAAAAGCCGATGGCTACACCTTC. It codes for CASSRLKADGYTF. The V gene is TRBV7-8, the J gene TRBJ1-2, with D unresolved. The germline CDR1 and CDR2 sequences are SGHVS and FQNEAQ. V lost 5 bases and J lost 6, with 13 bases in between. CDR3 length equals 13 residues. The full variable domain, in which reference TRBV7-8 and TRBJ1-2 provide the parts outside the CDR3, is GAGVSQSPRYKVAKRGQDVALRCDPISGHVSLFWYQQALGQGPEFLTYFQNEAQLDKSGLPSDRFFAERPEGSVSTLKIQRTQQEDSAVYLCASSRLKADGYTFGSGTRLTVV.

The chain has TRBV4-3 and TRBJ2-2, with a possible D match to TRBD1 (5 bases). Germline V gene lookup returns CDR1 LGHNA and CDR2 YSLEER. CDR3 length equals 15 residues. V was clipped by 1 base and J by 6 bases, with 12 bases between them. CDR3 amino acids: CASSQGVARAGELFF. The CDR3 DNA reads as TGCGCCAGCAGCCAAGGGGTGGCCAGGGCCGGGGAGCTGTTTTTT.

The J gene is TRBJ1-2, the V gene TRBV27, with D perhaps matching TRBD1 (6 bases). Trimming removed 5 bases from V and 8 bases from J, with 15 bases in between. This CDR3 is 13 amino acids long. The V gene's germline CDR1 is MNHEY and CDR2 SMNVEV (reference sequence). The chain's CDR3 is CASSPTGSGGYTF. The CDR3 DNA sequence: TGTGCCAGCAGTCCGACAGGTTCTGGAGGCTACACCTTC.

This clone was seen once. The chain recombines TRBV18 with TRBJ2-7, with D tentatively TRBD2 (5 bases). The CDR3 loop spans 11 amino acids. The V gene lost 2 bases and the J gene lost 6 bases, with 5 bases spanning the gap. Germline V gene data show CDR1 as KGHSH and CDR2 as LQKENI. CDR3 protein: CASSPGSEQYF. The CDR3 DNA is TGTGCCAGCTCACCAGGGAGCGAGCAGTACTTC.